This T cell receptor (beta chain) stems from a study of post-analysis software for immune sequencing data. Study in general: As for disease course, relapsing-remitting, secondary progressive and progressive-relapsing multiple sclerosis were all included.

Findings and limits, study-wide: Normalized Chao1 diversity was significantly reduced in patients versus controls. The authors found that F measure strongly co-clustered same-batch samples. The study found TRBV5-6, TRBV5-1 and TRBV20-1 among 4 or 5 TRBV segments more frequent in patients than controls.

Notes on this clonotype: What it binds is not known.

The CDR3 covers 13 residues. The ends were cut back, 4 bases at V and 1 base at J, with 5 bases in the middle. Built from TCR beta cDNA, the libraries had unique molecular identifiers in them. Input of about 0.9 to 10 million T cells yielded 400,000 to 550,000 cDNA molecules. TCRdb redid the calling of the PCR reads with MiXCR, one entry per CDR3 protein. Altogether around 770,000 distinct CDR3 sequences are present, roughly 50% being singletons, with the ten largest covering over 4.5%. This receptor was identified in a girl aged 10-17 years with multiple sclerosis. V usage is TRBV12-3 or TRBV12-4 and J usage is TRBJ1-5, with no clear D. The sequencing input was blood. CDR3 loop: CASSYDSNQPQHF. Written as DNA, the CDR3 is TGTGCCAGCAGTTACGACAGCAATCAGCCCCAGCATTTT.